Each of the 29 T cell receptor beta chains below was sequenced from the same sample in a study of early T cells in non-severe SARS-CoV-2 infection. MiXCR, run by TCRdb on the 5' RACE reads, gives a single entry per CDR3 protein. The sample holds tens of thousands of distinct CDR3 sequences, 14% seen once. The sequenced material came from whole blood. The receptors were sampled from an adult who was a healthcare worker with PCR-confirmed SARS-CoV-2 infection or an uninfected control (not recorded which).

This clonotype was seen ten or more times. The chain combines TRBV10-1 with TRBJ1-3; weak D call: TRBD1 (6 bases). The CDR3 runs to 14 residues. V lost 3 bases to trimming and J lost 2 bases, with 8 bases between them. Germline V gene sequence: CDR1 WNHNN, CDR2 SYGVQD (reference sequence). CDR3 protein: CASSDAGAGNTIYF. CDR3 coding DNA: TGCGCCAGCAGTGATGCAGGGGCTGGAAACACCATATATTTT.

The V call is TRBV5-1, the J call TRBJ2-2; TRBD1 matches at 7 bases. Germline trimming cut 7 bases from V and 0 bases from J; bases unmatched to any gene: 6. This CDR3 has 15 residues. CDR1 SGHRS and CDR2 YFSETQ come from the germline V gene. The CDR3 is CASFWGTANTGELFF. CDR3 in DNA: TGCGCCAGCTTCTGGGGGACAGCGAACACCGGGGAGCTGTTTTTT. The entire variable domain, with the rest obtained from reference TRBV5-1 and TRBJ2-2, is as follows: KAGVTQTPRYLIKTRGQQVTLSCSPISGHRSVSWYQQTPGQGLQFLFEYFSETQRNKGNFPGRFSGRQFSNSRSEMNVSTLELGDSALYLCASFWGTANTGELFFGEGSRLTVL.

V gene TRBV18 combines with J gene TRBJ2-7; D call uncertain. The CDR3 spans 13 residues. V shed 3 bases and J shed 0 bases, with 6 bases lying between them. From germline, CDR1 is KGHSH and CDR2 LQKENI. The CDR3 protein is CASSPAASYEQYF. DNA for the CDR3: TGTGCCAGCTCACCCGCGGCCTCCTACGAGCAGTACTTC. Together with reference TRBV18 and TRBJ2-7, the CDR3 gives the full variable domain: NAGVMQNPRHLVRRRGQEARLRCSPMKGHSHVYWYRQLPEEGLKFMVYLQKENIIDESGMPKERFSAEFPKEGPSILRIQQVVRGDSAAYFCASSPAASYEQYFGPGTRLTVT.

The chain joins TRBV6-2 or TRBV6-3 to TRBJ2-1; D perhaps matches TRBD2 (6 bases). The CDR3 length is 12 residues. Germline CDR1 and CDR2: MNHEY and SVGEGT. The ends were cut back, 5 bases at V and 7 bases at J, with 9 bases in the middle. This CDR3 reads CASSRTINEQFF. The CDR3 region has the DNA TGTGCCAGCAGTCGGACTATTAATGAGCAGTTCTTC.

This clonotype has at least ten counts. J is TRBJ2-1 and V is TRBV4-2; 11 bases align to TRBD2. Germline loops: CDR1 LGHNA, CDR2 YNFKEQ. CDR3 length: 16 residues. V was pared by 4 bases and J by 8 bases, with 10 bases of the junction left unmatched. The CDR3 region is CASSPTSGATWDEQFF. The CDR3, as DNA: TGTGCCAGCAGCCCGACTAGCGGGGCAACTTGGGATGAGCAGTTCTTC.

The rearrangement uses TRBV28 and TRBJ2-4; unclear D gene. Germline V gene data show CDR1 as MDHEN and CDR2 as SYDVKM. The CDR3 is 11 amino acids. The V gene lost 6 bases and the J gene lost 8 bases, with 8 bases spanning the gap. The CDR3 sequence: CASRGGYIQYF. The DNA for the CDR3 is TGTGCCAGCAGGGGTGGATACATTCAGTACTTC.

The chain is built from TRBV20-1 and TRBJ1-6, with 7 bases aligning to TRBD1. CDR1 is DFQATT and CDR2 is SNEGSKA in the germline V gene (reference sequence). J was trimmed by 7 bases and V by 0 bases; bases with no gene match: 6. The CDR3 length is 15 residues. This CDR3 is CSARDLTGRNSPLHF. The CDR3 coding sequence is TGCAGTGCTAGAGATCTGACAGGGAGGAATTCACCCCTCCACTTT.

V and J are TRBV4-3 and TRBJ2-7; no firm D call. The CDR3 is 15 residues long. V was pared by 2 bases and J by 0 bases, with 11 bases between. Germline V gene data show CDR1 as LGHNA and CDR2 as YSLEER. The CDR3 protein is CASSQTGPFSYEQYF. DNA for the CDR3: TGCGCCAGCAGCCAAACCGGGCCCTTCTCCTACGAGCAGTACTTC.

This clonotype was counted only a few times. V is TRBV18 and J is TRBJ1-1; TRBD1 agrees at 8 bases. The CDR3 has 15 residues. With V trimmed by 5 bases and J by 3 bases, 8 bases remained unmatched. Germline V gene sequence: CDR1 KGHSH, CDR2 LQKENI. The CDR3 region is CASSITGGMDTEAFF. In nucleotides, the CDR3 is TGTGCCAGCTCAATTACAGGGGGGATGGACACTGAAGCTTTCTTT.

V is TRBV12-3 or TRBV12-4 and J is TRBJ2-3; D is unresolved. Trimming removed 6 bases from V and 5 bases from J, with 12 bases in between. CDR3 length equals 13 residues. CDR3 residues: CASRFRGGDTQYF. The DNA for the CDR3 is TGTGCCAGCAGGTTCAGAGGTGGAGATACGCAGTATTTT.

This clonotype has ten or more counts. This rearrangement joins TRBV3-1 to TRBJ1-1; weak D call: TRBD1 (6 bases). This CDR3 comprises 13 residues. V lost 4 bases to trimming and J lost 3 bases, with 9 bases between them. The germline V gene encodes CDR1 LGHDT and CDR2 YNNKEL (reference sequence). CDR3 in amino acids: CASSPQGYTEAFF. Here the CDR3 DNA reads TGTGCCAGCAGCCCGCAGGGGTACACTGAAGCTTTCTTT.

This clonotype appeared many times. The gene calls are TRBV6-1 and TRBJ2-7; D possibly corresponds to TRBD1 (6 bases). Germline-derived CDR1 and CDR2 are MNHNS and SASEGT. With 4 bases removed from V and 7 bases from J, the gap between germline ends came to 17 bases. This CDR3 has 14 amino acids. The chain's CDR3 is CASSGQGSLGEQYF. CDR3 nucleotide sequence: TGTGCCAGCAGTGGGCAGGGGAGTCTGGGGGAGCAGTACTTC.

The chain combines TRBV4-2 with TRBJ1-3; D gene uncertain. V was shortened by 0 bases and J by 0 bases, with 9 bases between the two germline ends. Germline V lookup: CDR1 LGHNA, CDR2 YNFKEQ. The CDR3 extends over 16 amino acids. This CDR3 reads CASSQEPPYSGNTIYF. The CDR3 DNA sequence: TGTGCCAGCAGCCAAGAGCCACCTTACTCTGGAAACACCATATATTTT.

To note about this clonotype: The CDR3 does not close with the conserved phenylalanine or tryptophan, likely indicating a read error. This chain uses TRBV11-2 with TRBJ2-3; maybe TRBD2 (7 bases). Trimming cost V 0 bases and J 2 bases, with 12 bases left between them. CDR3 length: 16 residues. Germline values: CDR1 SGHAT, CDR2 FQNNGV. The CDR3 protein is CASSLDPGGPTDTQYL. DNA for the CDR3: TGTGCCAGCAGCTTAGATCCGGGGGGCCCCACAGATACGCAGTATTTG.

In its sample, this clonotype was seen a few times. This chain joins TRBV5-1 and TRBJ2-1, with 10 bases lining up with TRBD2. V dropped 4 bases and J dropped 5; count of bases not matched to a gene: 9. There are 16 residues in the CDR3. Germline CDR1 and CDR2: SGHRS and YFSETQ. The CDR3 loop is CASSPITSGADNEQFF. CDR3 in DNA: TGCGCCAGCAGCCCGATTACTAGCGGGGCCGACAATGAGCAGTTCTTC.

This clonotype has a handful of counts. The chain uses TRBV29-1 and TRBJ1-5, with D unresolved. Germline CDR1 reads SQVTM; CDR2 reads ANQGSEA. This CDR3 is built from 13 residues. The ends were cut back, 6 bases at V and 6 bases at J, with 15 bases in the middle. CDR3 protein: CSVTEIEGQPQHF. In DNA, the CDR3 is TGCAGCGTCACAGAGATCGAGGGTCAGCCCCAGCATTTT.

In this sample, this clonotype turned up a few times. The chain recombines TRBV29-1 with TRBJ2-6; D remains ambiguous. With 3 bases removed from V and 4 bases from J, the gap between germline ends came to 4 bases. This CDR3 region has 12 residues. Germline V lookup: CDR1 SQVTM, CDR2 ANQGSEA. The CDR3 nucleotides are TGCAGCGTTGAGGAAGGGGCCAACGTCCTGACTTTC. It encodes CSVEEGANVLTF.

The table lists this clonotype with a few counts. This chain joins TRBV7-2 and TRBJ2-7; maybe TRBD1 (6 bases). Germline assignment: CDR1 SGHTA and CDR2 FQGNSA. With 6 bases removed from V and 1 base from J, the gap between germline ends came to 13 bases. This CDR3 comprises 14 residues. CDR3 nucleotides: TGTGCCAGCAGGAGACAGGACGCTTCCTACGAGCAGTACTTC. Amino acids: CASRRQDASYEQYF.

Here the CDR3 DNA reads TGTGCCAGCAGCTTAGGTACTAGCGGCCTTTTACCCTACGAGCAGTACTTC. This translates into CASSLGTSGLLPYEQYF. The J gene is TRBJ2-7, the V gene TRBV11-2; TRBD2 agrees at 8 bases. The V and J ends lost 1 base and 2 bases, in that order; junction bases with no gene match: 10. This CDR3 comprises 17 residues. Per germline, CDR1 SGHAT and CDR2 FQNNGV.

This clonotype was seen repeatedly, ten times or more. This rearrangement joins TRBV2 to TRBJ1-6; D gene unclear. Trimming left V 3 bases short and J 10 bases short, with 7 bases between. The germline gives CDR1 SNHLY, CDR2 FYNNEI. This CDR3 spans 12 amino acids. The CDR3 sequence is CASSDDPSPLHF. The DNA for the CDR3 is TGTGCCAGCAGTGATGATCCCTCACCCCTCCACTTT.

This clonotype was counted between two and nine times. The chain joins TRBV15 to TRBJ2-2; D could derive from TRBD1 or TRBD2 (5 bases each). The CDR3 has 14 residues. V was trimmed by 2 bases and J by 9 bases, leaving 13 bases between them. The germline gives CDR1 LNHNV, CDR2 YYDKDF (reference sequence). This chain's CDR3 is CATSRPGPSRELFF. The CDR3 DNA is TGTGCCACCAGCAGACCGGGGCCATCACGGGAGCTGTTTTTT.

This clonotype was seen many times. The chain couples TRBV29-1 to TRBJ1-1, with TRBD1 matching 8 bases. V lost 7 bases, J lost 3 bases, and 4 bases stayed unmatched. The CDR3 loop spans 12 amino acids. Germline V CDR1 and CDR2: SQVTM, ANQGSEA. The CDR3 bases are TGCAGCGGCGAGACAGGGGACACTGAAGCTTTCTTT. This translates into CSGETGDTEAFF. The whole variable domain, remainder taken from reference TRBV29-1 and TRBJ1-1, is SAVISQKPSRDICQRGTSLTIQCQVDSQVTMMFWYRQQPGQSLTLIATANQGSEATYESGFVIDKFPISRPNLTFSTLTVSNMSPEDSSIYLCSGETGDTEAFFGQGTRLTVV.

The chain recombines TRBV5-1 with TRBJ1-1; no clear D gene. Germline CDR1 is SGHRS and CDR2 is YFSETQ. The germline V and J ends were trimmed by 4 bases and 5 bases, with 15 bases remaining between them. The CDR3 runs 14 residues. The CDR3 here is CASSPNNQLTEAFF. DNA of the CDR3: TGCGCCAGCAGCCCCAACAATCAATTAACTGAAGCTTTCTTT. Complete variable domain (other parts from reference TRBV5-1 and TRBJ1-1): KAGVTQTPRYLIKTRGQQVTLSCSPISGHRSVSWYQQTPGQGLQFLFEYFSETQRNKGNFPGRFSGRQFSNSRSEMNVSTLELGDSALYLCASSPNNQLTEAFFGQGTRLTVV.

This clonotype was detected only a few times. J is TRBJ1-1 and V is TRBV11-2; D unresolved. CDR1 is SGHAT and CDR2 is FQNNGV in the germline V gene. The length of the CDR3 is 14 residues. The V end was cut by 5 bases, the J end by 3 bases, with 13 bases between. The CDR3 sequence is CASSLSRWDTEAFF. DNA of the CDR3: TGTGCCAGCAGCCTGTCTAGGTGGGACACTGAAGCTTTCTTT.

The rearrangement links TRBV29-1 to TRBJ2-3; D gene ambiguous. V was pared by 7 bases and J by 0 bases, with 8 bases between. Germline V gene sequence: CDR1 SQVTM, CDR2 ANQGSEA. The CDR3 is 12 amino acids. The CDR3 is CSAQFSTDTQYF. DNA for the CDR3: TGCAGCGCACAGTTTAGCACAGATACGCAGTATTTT.

This clonotype showed up many times. This chain connects TRBV10-3 to TRBJ2-3; either TRBD1 or TRBD2 may fit D (6 bases each). CDR3 length: 16 amino acids. The ends were cut back, 0 bases at V and 3 bases at J, with 13 bases in the middle. From germline, CDR1 is ENHRY and CDR2 SYGVKD. CDR3 coding DNA: TGTGCCATCAGTGAGTCGGAGGGGGGCCGGACAGATACGCAGTATTTT. Amino acid sequence: CAISESEGGRTDTQYF.

The chain joins TRBV28 to TRBJ1-5; D possibly corresponds to TRBD1 (6 bases). This CDR3 region has 13 residues. Germline CDR1 and CDR2: MDHEN and SYDVKM. The germline V and J ends were trimmed by 10 bases and 6 bases, with 16 bases remaining between them. The CDR3 spells CATKDRLGQPQHF. As DNA, the CDR3 is TGTGCCACCAAAGACAGGCTCGGTCAGCCCCAGCATTTT.

The rearrangement joins TRBV5-1 to TRBJ2-3; D is possibly TRBD1 (6 bases). V lost 4 bases and J 0 bases, leaving 15 bases between the germline ends. Germline V gives CDR1 SGHRS, CDR2 YFSETQ. The CDR3 extends over 16 amino acids. The CDR3 DNA is TGCGCCAGCAGCGTACAGGGTTCCCCTAGCACAGATACGCAGTATTTT. Translated, it gives CASSVQGSPSTDTQYF.

This clonotype was observed a few times. V is TRBV5-1 and J is TRBJ2-2; the D is unclear. With 4 bases removed from V and 6 bases from J, the gap between germline ends came to 13 bases. Per germline, CDR1 SGHRS and CDR2 YFSETQ. This CDR3 spans 14 amino acids. CDR3 nucleotide sequence: TGCGCCAGCAGCCACGACCTGGACGCCGGGGAGCTGTTTTTT. This codes for CASSHDLDAGELFF. The complete variable domain, with remaining parts taken from reference TRBV5-1 and TRBJ2-2, reads KAGVTQTPRYLIKTRGQQVTLSCSPISGHRSVSWYQQTPGQGLQFLFEYFSETQRNKGNFPGRFSGRQFSNSRSEMNVSTLELGDSALYLCASSHDLDAGELFFGEGSRLTVL.